This T cell receptor (beta chain) was obtained from a study of OX40 agonist ivuxolimab in advanced cancers. Study details: Ivuxolimab is a fully human IgG2 antibody that activates OX40 (CD134). Hepatocellular carcinoma, melanoma, renal cell or head and neck cancer was diagnosed in the dose-escalation patients. Study-level points and caveats: Part of the nonresponder group also had normalized T-cell clonal expansion that was low.

In the case of this clone: No antigen is known for it.

The germline V gene has CDR1 SNHLY and CDR2 FYNNEI. This CDR3 has 15 residues. The ends lost 11 bases at V and 5 bases at J; junction bases unmatched: 15. Clones were sequenced by immunoSEQ multiplex PCR, and TCRdb holds only the in-frame ones, with some missing. The table includes about 52,000 clones, 94% detected once. The source is an adult with an advanced solid tumor such as melanoma, head and neck, liver or kidney cancer. The sample was CD4+ or CD8+ T cells sorted from blood, taken in a trial of the OX40 agonist ivuxolimab. The chain combines TRBV2 with TRBJ2-1; 7 nucleotides line up with TRBD2. CDR3 nucleotide sequence: TGTGCCGGGGGATCTGGGCGGGAGAGGGACAATGAGCAGTTCTTC. Protein product: CAGGSGRERDNEQFF.